This T cell receptor beta chain was retrieved from a study of OX40 agonist ivuxolimab in advanced cancers. About the research overall: Three patients, one with hepatocellular carcinoma and two with cutaneous melanoma, responded partially.

The CDR3 runs to 15 residues. The V end lost 3 bases, the J end lost 1 base, and 12 bases lay between the germline ends. Germline CDR1 is SGHTA and CDR2 is FQGNSA. Profiled with immunoSEQ multiplex PCR; TCRdb holds only in-frame clones, not every one. This sample yields about 80,000 clones, of which 86% are seen a single time; roughly 2% belongs to the top ten. Cycle 7 day 1, cycle 4 day 1, and baseline were the timepoints at which blood was sampled. The sample here was CD4+ or CD8+ T cells sorted from blood, taken in a trial of the OX40 agonist ivuxolimab. The TCR originated in an adult with an advanced solid tumor such as melanoma, head and neck, liver or kidney cancer. The rearrangement joins TRBV7-2 to TRBJ1-1; possible D gene TRBD1, 6 bases. CDR3 DNA sequence: TGTGCCAGCAGCTTGGACGGGACATCGAACACTGAAGCTTTCTTT. Protein: CASSLDGTSNTEAFF.